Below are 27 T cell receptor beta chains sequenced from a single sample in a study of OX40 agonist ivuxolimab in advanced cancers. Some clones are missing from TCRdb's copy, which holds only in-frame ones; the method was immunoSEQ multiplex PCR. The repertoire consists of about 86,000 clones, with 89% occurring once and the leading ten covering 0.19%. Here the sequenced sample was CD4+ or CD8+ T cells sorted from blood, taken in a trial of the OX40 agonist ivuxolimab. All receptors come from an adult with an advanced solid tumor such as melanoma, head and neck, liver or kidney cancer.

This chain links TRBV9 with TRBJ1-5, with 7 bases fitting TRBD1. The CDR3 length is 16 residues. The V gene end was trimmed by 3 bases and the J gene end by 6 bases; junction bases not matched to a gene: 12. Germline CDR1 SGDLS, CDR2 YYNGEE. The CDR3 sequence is CASSAGGGQEGQPQHF. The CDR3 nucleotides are TGTGCCAGCAGCGCGGGAGGAGGACAGGAGGGTCAGCCCCAGCATTTT.

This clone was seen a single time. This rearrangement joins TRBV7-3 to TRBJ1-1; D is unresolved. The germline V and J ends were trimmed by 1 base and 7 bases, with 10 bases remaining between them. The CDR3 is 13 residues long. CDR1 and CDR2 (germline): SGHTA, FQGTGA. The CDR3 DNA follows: TGTGCCAGCAGCTTAAAGTGGGGAGGTGAAGCTTTCTTT. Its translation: CASSLKWGGEAFF.

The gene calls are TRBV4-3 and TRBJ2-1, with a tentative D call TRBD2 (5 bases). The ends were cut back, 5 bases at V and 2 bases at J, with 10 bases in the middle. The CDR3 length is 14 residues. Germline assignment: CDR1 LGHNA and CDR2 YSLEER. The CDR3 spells CASSIAFTYNEQFF. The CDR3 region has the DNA TGCGCCAGCAGCATAGCGTTCACCTACAATGAGCAGTTCTTC.

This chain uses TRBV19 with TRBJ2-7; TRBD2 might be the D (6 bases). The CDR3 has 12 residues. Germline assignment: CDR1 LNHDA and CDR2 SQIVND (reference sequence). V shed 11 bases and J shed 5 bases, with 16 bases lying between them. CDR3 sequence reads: CAVGLRANEQYF. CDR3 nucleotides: TGTGCCGTAGGACTAAGGGCGAACGAGCAGTACTTC.

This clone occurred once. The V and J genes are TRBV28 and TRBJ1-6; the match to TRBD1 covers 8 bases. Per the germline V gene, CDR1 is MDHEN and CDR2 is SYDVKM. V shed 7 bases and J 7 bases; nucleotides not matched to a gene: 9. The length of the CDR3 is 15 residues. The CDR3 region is CASTFTDRENSPLHF. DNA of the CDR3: TGTGCCAGCACCTTCACGGACAGGGAGAATTCACCCCTCCACTTT.

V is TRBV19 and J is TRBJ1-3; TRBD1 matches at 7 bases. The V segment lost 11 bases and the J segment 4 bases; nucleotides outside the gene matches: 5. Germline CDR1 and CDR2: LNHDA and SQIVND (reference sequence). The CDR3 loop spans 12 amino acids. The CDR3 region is CAGSDRGNTIYF. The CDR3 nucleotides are TGTGCCGGATCGGACAGGGGAAACACCATATATTTT.

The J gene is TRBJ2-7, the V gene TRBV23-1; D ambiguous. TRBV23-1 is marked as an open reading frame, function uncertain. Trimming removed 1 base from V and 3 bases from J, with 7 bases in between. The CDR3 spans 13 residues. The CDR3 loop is CASSQWSVYEQYV. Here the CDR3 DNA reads TGCGCCAGCAGTCAATGGTCGGTCTACGAGCAGTACGTC.

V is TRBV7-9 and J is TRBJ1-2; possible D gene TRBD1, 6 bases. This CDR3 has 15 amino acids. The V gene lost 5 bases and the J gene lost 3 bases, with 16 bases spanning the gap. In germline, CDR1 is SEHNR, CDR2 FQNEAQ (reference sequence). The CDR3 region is CASSLQQGGYYGYTF. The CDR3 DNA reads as TGTGCCAGCAGCCTTCAACAGGGAGGGTACTATGGCTACACCTTC.

CDR3 bases: TGTGCCAGCAGTTCACTAGCGGGGACAGATACGCAGTATTTT. As protein: CASSSLAGTDTQYF. V is TRBV28 and J is TRBJ2-3; 10 nucleotides agree with TRBD2. The CDR3 is 14 residues long. Trimming took 4 bases from V and 3 from J; bases not matched to a gene: 1. Germline loops: CDR1 MDHEN, CDR2 SYDVKM.

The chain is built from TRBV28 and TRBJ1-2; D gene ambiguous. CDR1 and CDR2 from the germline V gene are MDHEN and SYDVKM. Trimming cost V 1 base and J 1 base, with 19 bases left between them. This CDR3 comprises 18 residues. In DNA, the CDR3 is TGTGCCAGCAGTTTATATAGACTCGGGTTTGGACTTAACTATGGCTACACCTTC. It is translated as CASSLYRLGFGLNYGYTF.

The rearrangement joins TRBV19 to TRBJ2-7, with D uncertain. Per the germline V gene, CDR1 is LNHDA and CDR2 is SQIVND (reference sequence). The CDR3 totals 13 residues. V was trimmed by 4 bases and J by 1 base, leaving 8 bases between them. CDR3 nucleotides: TGTGCCAGTAGTAGCCAGAAATCCTACGAGCAGTACTTC. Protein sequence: CASSSQKSYEQYF. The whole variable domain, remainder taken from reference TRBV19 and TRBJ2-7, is DGGITQSPKYLFRKEGQNVTLSCEQNLNHDAMYWYRQDPGQGLRLIYYSQIVNDFQKGDIAEGYSVSREKKESFPLTVTSAQKNPTAFYLCASSSQKSYEQYFGPGTRLTVT.

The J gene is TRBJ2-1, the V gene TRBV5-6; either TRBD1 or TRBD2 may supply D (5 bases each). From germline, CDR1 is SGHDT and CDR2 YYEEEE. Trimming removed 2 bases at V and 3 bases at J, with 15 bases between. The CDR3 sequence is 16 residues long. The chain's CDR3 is CASSLRDGVLYNEQFF. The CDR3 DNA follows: TGTGCCAGCAGCTTACGGGACGGAGTCCTCTACAATGAGCAGTTCTTC.

CDR3: CASSSSTGMNTEAFF. The DNA for the CDR3 is TGTGCCAGCAGCTCGTCGACAGGGATGAACACTGAAGCTTTCTTT. The rearrangement joins TRBV7-9 to TRBJ1-1, with 7 nucleotides matching TRBD1. Germline V gene data show CDR1 as SEHNR and CDR2 as FQNEAQ (reference sequence). This CDR3 has 15 residues. Trimming took 4 bases from V and 0 from J; bases not matched to a gene: 5. Looking up the rest from reference TRBV7-9 and TRBJ1-1 gives the full variable domain: DTGVSQNPRHKITKRGQNVTFRCDPISEHNRLYWYRQTLGQGPEFLTYFQNEAQLEKSRLLSDRFSAERPKGSFSTLEIQRTEQGDSAMYLCASSSSTGMNTEAFFGQGTRLTVV.

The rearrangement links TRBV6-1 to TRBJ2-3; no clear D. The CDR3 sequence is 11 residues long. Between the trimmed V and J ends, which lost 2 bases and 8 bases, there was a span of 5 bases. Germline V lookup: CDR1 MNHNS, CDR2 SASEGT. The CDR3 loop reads CASSELSTQYF. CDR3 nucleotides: TGTGCCAGCAGTGAACTGAGTACGCAGTATTTT.

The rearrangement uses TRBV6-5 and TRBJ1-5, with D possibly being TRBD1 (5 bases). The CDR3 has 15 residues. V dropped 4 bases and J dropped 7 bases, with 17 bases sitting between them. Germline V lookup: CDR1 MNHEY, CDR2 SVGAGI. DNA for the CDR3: TGTGCCAGCAGTTGGTCAGGAGGGACGGGGCAGCCCCAGCATTTT. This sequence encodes CASSWSGGTGQPQHF.

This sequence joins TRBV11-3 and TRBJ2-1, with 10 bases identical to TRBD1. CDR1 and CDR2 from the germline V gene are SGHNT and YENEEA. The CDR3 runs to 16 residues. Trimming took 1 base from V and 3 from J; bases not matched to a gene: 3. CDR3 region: CASSLGGQGIYNEQFF. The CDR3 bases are TGTGCCAGCAGCTTAGGGGGACAGGGGATCTACAATGAGCAGTTCTTC.

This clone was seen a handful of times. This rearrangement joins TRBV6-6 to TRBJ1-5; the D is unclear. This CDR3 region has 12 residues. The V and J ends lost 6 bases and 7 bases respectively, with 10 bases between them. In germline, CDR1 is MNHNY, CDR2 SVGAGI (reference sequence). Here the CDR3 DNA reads TGTGCCAGCAGCCGTCTTGGGCAGCCCCAGCATTTT. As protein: CASSRLGQPQHF.

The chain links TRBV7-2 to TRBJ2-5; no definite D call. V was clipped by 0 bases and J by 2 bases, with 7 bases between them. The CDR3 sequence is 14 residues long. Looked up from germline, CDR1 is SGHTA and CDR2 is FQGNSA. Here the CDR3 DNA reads TGTGCCAGCAGCTTAGCGCATCTGCAAGAGACCCAGTACTTC. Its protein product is CASSLAHLQETQYF.

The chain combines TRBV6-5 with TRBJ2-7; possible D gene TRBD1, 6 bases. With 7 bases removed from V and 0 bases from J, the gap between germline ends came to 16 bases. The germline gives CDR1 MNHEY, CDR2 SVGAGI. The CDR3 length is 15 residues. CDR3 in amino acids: CASTDGTSSSYEQYF. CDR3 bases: TGTGCCAGCACGGACGGGACATCGAGCTCCTACGAGCAGTACTTC.

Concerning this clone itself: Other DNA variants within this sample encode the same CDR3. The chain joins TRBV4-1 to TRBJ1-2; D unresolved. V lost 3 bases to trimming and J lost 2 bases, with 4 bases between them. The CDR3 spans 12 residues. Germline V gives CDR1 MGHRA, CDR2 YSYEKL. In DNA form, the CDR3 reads TGCGCCAGCAGCCAGGAAAACTATGGCTACACCTTC. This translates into CASSQENYGYTF.

The CDR3: CASSQRAGLSLDAHNEQFF. CDR3 nucleotides: TGTGCCAGCAGCCAAAGAGCGGGACTTTCCCTAGACGCACACAATGAGCAGTTCTTC. The genes are TRBV4-2 and TRBJ2-1; TRBD2 aligns across 7 bases. From germline, CDR1 is LGHNA and CDR2 YNFKEQ. CDR3 length: 19 residues. The J segment lost 5 bases and the V segment lost 2 bases, leaving 18 bases of the junction unmatched.

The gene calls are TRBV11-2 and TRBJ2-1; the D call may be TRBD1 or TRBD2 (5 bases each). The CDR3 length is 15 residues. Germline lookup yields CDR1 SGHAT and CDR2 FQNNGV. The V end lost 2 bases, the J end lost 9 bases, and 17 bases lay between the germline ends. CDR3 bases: TGTGCCAGCAGCTTAATACGGGGCAAGAGGGGTGAGCAGTTCTTC. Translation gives CASSLIRGKRGEQFF. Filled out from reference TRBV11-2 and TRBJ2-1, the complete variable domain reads EAGVAQSPRYKIIEKRQSVAFWCNPISGHATLYWYQQILGQGPKLLIQFQNNGVVDDSQLPKDRFSAERLKGVDSTLKIQPAKLEDSAVYLCASSLIRGKRGEQFFGPGTRLTVL.

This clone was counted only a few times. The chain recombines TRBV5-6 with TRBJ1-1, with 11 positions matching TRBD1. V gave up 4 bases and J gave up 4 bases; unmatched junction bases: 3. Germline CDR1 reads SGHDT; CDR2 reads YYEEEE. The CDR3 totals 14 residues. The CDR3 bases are TGTGCCAGCAGCACAGGGACAGGGGGCACTGAAGCTTTCTTT. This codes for CASSTGTGGTEAFF.

CDR3 residues: CASSSGTEAFF. In DNA form, the CDR3 reads TGTGCCAGCAGTTCGGGCACTGAAGCTTTCTTT. The rearrangement joins TRBV28 to TRBJ1-1; D unresolved. With 4 bases removed from V and 4 bases from J, the gap between germline ends came to 4 bases. Germline CDR1 reads MDHEN; CDR2 reads SYDVKM. The CDR3 totals 11 residues.

The chain's CDR3 is CASSSGITTNEKLFF. The CDR3 DNA reads TGTGCCAGCAGCTCAGGGATCACAACTAATGAAAAACTGTTTTTT. V usage is TRBV5-4 and J usage is TRBJ1-4, with a tentative D call TRBD1 (5 bases). CDR3 length: 15 amino acids. V dropped 3 bases and J dropped 0 bases, with 9 bases sitting between them. Germline CDR1 reads SGHNT; CDR2 reads YYREEE (reference sequence).

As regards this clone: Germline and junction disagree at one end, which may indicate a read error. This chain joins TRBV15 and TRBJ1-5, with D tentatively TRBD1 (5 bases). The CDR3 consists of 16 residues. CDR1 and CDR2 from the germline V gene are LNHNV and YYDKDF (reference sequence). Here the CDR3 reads CATSSTRDGRNRPQHF. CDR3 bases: TGTGCCACCAGCAGCACCCGGGACGGCAGAAATCGGCCCCAGCATTTT.

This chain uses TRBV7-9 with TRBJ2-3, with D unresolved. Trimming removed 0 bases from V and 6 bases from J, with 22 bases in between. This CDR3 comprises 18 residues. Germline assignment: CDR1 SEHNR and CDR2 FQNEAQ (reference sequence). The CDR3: CASSLALGRTLPRDTQYF. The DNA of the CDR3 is TGTGCCAGCAGCTTAGCCTTGGGAAGAACTTTACCACGGGATACGCAGTATTTT.